This entry lists 3 T cell receptor beta chains sequenced from one sample in a study of vaccination and CD4 T cells after COVID-19. As for treatment: roughly 10-day PBMC culture with coronavirus spike peptide pools or control peptides (ViraFEST assay). Their antigen targets remain unknown. The Oncomine TCR Beta short-read assay sequenced DNA from cultured CD4+ T cells. MiXCR was run by TCRdb on the PCR reads, yielding one entry per CDR3 protein. Of some 8,000 distinct CDR3 sequences listed, around 61% are singletons. Sequenced: CD4+ T cells from blood, cultured in vitro. The source of these receptors is a human donor who had recovered from COVID-19.

The count of this clonotype is one. The rearrangement links TRBV12-3 or TRBV12-4 to TRBJ1-6; TRBD1 might be the D (5 bases). This CDR3 contains 15 residues. Trimming cost V 3 bases and J 3 bases, with 9 bases left between them. For the CDR3, the DNA is TGTGCCAGCAGTTTCGGGGGGAACTATAATTCACCCCTCCACTTT. Residues: CASSFGGNYNSPLHF.

The V gene is TRBV11-3, the J gene TRBJ2-5; TRBD2 matches 10 bases. After removal of 1 base from V and 0 bases from J, the junction contained 20 bases not matched to a gene. The CDR3 is 22 residues long. CDR1 SGHNT and CDR2 YENEEA come from the germline V gene. CDR3 sequence reads: CASSLVFPSGGDYSVYQETQYF. Here the CDR3 DNA reads TGTGCCAGCAGCTTAGTTTTCCCTAGCGGGGGCGACTACTCGGTGTACCAAGAGACCCAGTACTTC. The whole variable domain, filled in from reference TRBV11-3 and TRBJ2-5, reads EAGVVQSPRYKIIEKKQPVAFWCNPISGHNTLYWYLQNLGQGPELLIRYENEEAVDDSQLPKDRFSAERLKGVDSTLKIQPAELGDSAVYLCASSLVFPSGGDYSVYQETQYFGPGTRLLVL.

This clonotype was counted only a few times. This chain uses TRBV15 with TRBJ2-2; the D gene is possibly TRBD2 (7 bases). V lost 5 bases and J 4 bases, leaving 14 bases between the germline ends. The CDR3 sequence is 15 residues long. The germline V gene encodes CDR1 LNHNV and CDR2 YYDKDF (reference sequence). The CDR3 nucleotides read TGTGCCACCAGCCGCGGACTAGGGGGCACCGGGGAGCTGTTTTTT. Its protein product is CATSRGLGGTGELFF.